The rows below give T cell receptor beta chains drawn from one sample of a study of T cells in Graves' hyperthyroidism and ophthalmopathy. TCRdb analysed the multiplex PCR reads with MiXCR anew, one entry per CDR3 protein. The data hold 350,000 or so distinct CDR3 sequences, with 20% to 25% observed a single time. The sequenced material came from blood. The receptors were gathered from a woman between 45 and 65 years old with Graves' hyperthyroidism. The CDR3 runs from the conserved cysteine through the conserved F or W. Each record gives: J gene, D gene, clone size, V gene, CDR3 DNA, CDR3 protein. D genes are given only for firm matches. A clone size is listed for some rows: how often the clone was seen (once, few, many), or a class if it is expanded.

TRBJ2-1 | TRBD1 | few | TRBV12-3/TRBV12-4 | TGTGCCAGCACCCTGACAGGGGTCGTGAAAAATGAGCAGTTCTTC | CASTLTGVVKNEQFF
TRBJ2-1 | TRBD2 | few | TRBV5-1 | TGCGCCAGCAGCTCTGGACTAGCGGGATCGGATGAGCAGTTCTTC | CASSSGLAGSDEQFF
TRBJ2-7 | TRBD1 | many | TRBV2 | TGTGCCAGCAGTGGCATGACAGGGGGCCTCTCTAAGCAGTACTTC | CASSGMTGGLSKQYF
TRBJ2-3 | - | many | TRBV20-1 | TGCAGTGCCCGGCCCCCCGCAACTAGTTTAGATACGCAGTATTTT | CSARPPATSLDTQYF
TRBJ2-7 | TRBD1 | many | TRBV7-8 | TGTGCCAGCAATCTAGGGGGCAGTTCCTACGAGCAGTACTTC | CASNLGGSSYEQYF
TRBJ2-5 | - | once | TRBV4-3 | TGCGCCAGCAGCCCTATAGGCCGGCAAGAGACCCAGTACTTC | CASSPIGRQETQYF
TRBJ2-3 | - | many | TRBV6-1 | TGTGCCAGCAGCGATACAGATACTAGCACAGATACGCAGTATTTT | CASSDTDTSTDTQYF
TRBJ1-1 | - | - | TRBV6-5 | TGTGCCAGCAGTATACTCACTGAAGCTTTCTTT | CASSILTEAFF
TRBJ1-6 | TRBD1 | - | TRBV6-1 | TGTGCCAGCAACAGGGGACCGACAAATTCACCCCTCCACTTT | CASNRGPTNSPLHF
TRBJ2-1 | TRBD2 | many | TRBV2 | TGTGCCAGCAGGGATCGCGGGAGCTCCTACAATGAGCAGTTCTTC | CASRDRGSSYNEQFF
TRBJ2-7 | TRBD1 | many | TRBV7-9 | TGTGCCAGCAGCCTGGACAGGGCCGTCGACGAGCAGTACTTC | CASSLDRAVDEQYF
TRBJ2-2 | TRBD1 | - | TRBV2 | TGTGCCAGCAGTGGGACAGGAGGATTCACCGGGGAGCTGTTTTTT | CASSGTGGFTGELFF
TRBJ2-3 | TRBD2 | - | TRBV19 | TGTGCCAGTAGTATACTAGCGGGAGAAGTGACAGATACGCAGTATTTT | CASSILAGEVTDTQYF
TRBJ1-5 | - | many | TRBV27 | TGTGCCAGCAAGGGAGTTGGGCAGCCCCAGCATTTT | CASKGVGQPQHF
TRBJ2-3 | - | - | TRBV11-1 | TGTGCCAGCAGCTTGGCCCTAAGAGGGGGTAAAACAGATACGCAGTATTTT | CASSLALRGGKTDTQYF
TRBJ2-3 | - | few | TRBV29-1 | TGCAGCGCGGAGGGGGGCGCAGATACGCAGTATTTT | CSAEGGADTQYF
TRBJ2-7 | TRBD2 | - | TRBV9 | TGTGCCAGCAGCGTAGCGGGGGGGCCCGAGCAGTACTTC | CASSVAGGPEQYF
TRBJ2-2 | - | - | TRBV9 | TGTGCCAGCAGCGTAGTGTCCAGGACTAACACCGGGGAGCTGTTTTTT | CASSVVSRTNTGELFF
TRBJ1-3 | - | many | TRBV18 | TGTGCCAGCTCACCATCAGGGTTTGGAAACACCATATATTTT | CASSPSGFGNTIYF
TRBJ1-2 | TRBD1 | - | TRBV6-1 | TGTGCCGCATCAGGGGGCAGGGGCTATGGCTACACCTTC | CAASGGRGYGYTF
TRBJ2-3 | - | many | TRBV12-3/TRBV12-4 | TGTGCCAGCAGCCCGCGAGATACGCAGTATTTT | CASSPRDTQYF
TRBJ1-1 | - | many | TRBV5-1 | TGCGCCAGCAGCCGGAGGGGAATGAACACTGAAGCTTTCTTT | CASSRRGMNTEAFF
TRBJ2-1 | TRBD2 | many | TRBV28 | TGTGCCAGCGGCTCTCCCCGGACTAGCCGATTCAATGAGCAGTTCTTC | CASGSPRTSRFNEQFF
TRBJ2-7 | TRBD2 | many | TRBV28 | TGTGCCAGCAGCGAACTAGCGGGAGGCTACGAGCAGTACTTC | CASSELAGGYEQYF
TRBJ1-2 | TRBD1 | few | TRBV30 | TGTGCCTGGCAGGGGGGTGACTATGGCTACACCTTC | CAWQGGDYGYTF
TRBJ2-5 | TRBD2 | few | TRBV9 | TGTGCCAGCAGCAGCGGACTAGCGGGAGCGGGAGAGACCCAGTACTTC | CASSSGLAGAGETQYF
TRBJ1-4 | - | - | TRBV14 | TGTGCCAGCAGCCGCAGATCCGACAGACGAAATGAAAAACTGTTTTTT | CASSRRSDRRNEKLFF
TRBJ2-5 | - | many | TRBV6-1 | TGTGCCAGCAGTGATTTGGTGCCACCTGAGACCCAGTACTTC | CASSDLVPPETQYF
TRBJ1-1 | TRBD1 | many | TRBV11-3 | TGTGCCAGCAGCCCGCGGGGACAGGGTGGTAGTGTTAGCACTGAAGCTTTCTTT | CASSPRGQGGSVSTEAFF
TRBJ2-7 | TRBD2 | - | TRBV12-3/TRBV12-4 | TGTGCCAGCAGGCAGCTAGCGGGAGGGCCCTACGAGCAGTACTTC | CASRQLAGGPYEQYF
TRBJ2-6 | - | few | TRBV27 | TGTGCCAGCAGTTTTTACTCTGGGGCCAACGTCCTGACTTTC | CASSFYSGANVLTF
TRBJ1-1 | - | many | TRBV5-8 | TGTGCCAGCAGCTTCAGGGCAAGGAACACTGAAGCTTTCTTT | CASSFRARNTEAFF
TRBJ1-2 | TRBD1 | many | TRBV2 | TGTGCCAGCAGTGAATGGGACAGCCCGACACAGACCTTC | CASSEWDSPTQTF
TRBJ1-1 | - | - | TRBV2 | TGTGCCAGCAGGCAAGAGATGAACACTGAAGCTTTCTTT | CASRQEMNTEAFF
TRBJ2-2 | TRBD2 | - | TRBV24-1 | TGTGCCACCGGGACTAGCGGGAAGGGCACCGGGGAGCTGTTTTTT | CATGTSGKGTGELFF